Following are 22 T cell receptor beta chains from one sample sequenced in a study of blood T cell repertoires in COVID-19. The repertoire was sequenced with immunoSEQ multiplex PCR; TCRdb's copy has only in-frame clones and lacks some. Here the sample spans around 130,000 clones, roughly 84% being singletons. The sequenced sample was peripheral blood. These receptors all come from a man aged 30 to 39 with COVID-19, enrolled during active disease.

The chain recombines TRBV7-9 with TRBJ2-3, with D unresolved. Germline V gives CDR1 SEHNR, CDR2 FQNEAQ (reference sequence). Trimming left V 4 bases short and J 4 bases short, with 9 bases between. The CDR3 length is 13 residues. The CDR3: CASSSFGPDTQYF. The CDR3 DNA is TGTGCCAGCAGCTCCTTTGGCCCAGATACGCAGTATTTT.

CDR3 coding DNA: TGTGCCACCAGTCGGGGGTACACAGATACGCAGTATTTT. Translated, it gives CATSRGYTDTQYF. The rearrangement joins TRBV24-1 to TRBJ2-3; a weak D match, TRBD2 (6 bases). The CDR3 spans 13 residues. CDR1 is KGHDR, CDR2 SFDVKD, per germline. The V end was cut by 6 bases, the J end by 2 bases, with 8 bases between.

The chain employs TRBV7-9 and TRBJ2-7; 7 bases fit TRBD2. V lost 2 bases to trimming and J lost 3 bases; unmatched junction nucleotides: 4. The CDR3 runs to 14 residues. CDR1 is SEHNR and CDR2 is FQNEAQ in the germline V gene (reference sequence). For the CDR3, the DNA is TGTGCCAGCAGCTTAACTAGCGAGGACTACGAGCAGTACTTC. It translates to CASSLTSEDYEQYF.

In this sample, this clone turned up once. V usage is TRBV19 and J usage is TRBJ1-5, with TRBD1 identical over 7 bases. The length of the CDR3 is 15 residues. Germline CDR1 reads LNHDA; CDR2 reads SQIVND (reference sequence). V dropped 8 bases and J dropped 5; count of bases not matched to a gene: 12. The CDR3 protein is CASGSTGAPDQPQHF. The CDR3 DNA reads TGTGCCAGTGGCTCAACAGGGGCGCCGGATCAGCCCCAGCATTTT.

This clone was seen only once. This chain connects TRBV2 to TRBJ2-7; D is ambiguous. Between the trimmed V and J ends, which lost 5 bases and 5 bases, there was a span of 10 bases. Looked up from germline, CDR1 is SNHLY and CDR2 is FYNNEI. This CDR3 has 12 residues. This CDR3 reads CASSWAVDEQYF. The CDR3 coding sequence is TGTGCCAGCAGTTGGGCAGTGGACGAGCAGTACTTC.

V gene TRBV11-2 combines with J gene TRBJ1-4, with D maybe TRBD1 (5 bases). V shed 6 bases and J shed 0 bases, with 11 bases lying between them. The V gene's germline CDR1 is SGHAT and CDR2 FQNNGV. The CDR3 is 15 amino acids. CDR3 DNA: TGTGCCAGCAGTCGAGGGGAGGCAACTAATGAAAAACTGTTTTTT. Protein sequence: CASSRGEATNEKLFF.

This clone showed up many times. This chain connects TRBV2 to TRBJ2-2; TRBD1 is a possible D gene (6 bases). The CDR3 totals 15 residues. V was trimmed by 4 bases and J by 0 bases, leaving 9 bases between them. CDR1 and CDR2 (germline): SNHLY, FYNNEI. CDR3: CASSGQAANTGELFF. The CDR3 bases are TGTGCCAGCAGTGGACAGGCTGCGAACACCGGGGAGCTGTTTTTT.

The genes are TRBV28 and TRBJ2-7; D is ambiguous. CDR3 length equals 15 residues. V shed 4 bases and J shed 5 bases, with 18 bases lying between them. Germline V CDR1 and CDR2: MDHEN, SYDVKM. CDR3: CASSSRVTLPDEQYF. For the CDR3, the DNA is TGTGCCAGCAGTTCCCGGGTCACCCTACCGGACGAGCAGTACTTC.

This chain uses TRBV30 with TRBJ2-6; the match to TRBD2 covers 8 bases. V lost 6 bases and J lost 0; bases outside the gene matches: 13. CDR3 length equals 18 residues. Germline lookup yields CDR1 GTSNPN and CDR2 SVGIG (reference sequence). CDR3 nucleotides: TGTGCCTGCTCGGACGGGGGGGGCGGAACCTCTGGGGCCAACGTCCTGACTTTC. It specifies CACSDGGGGTSGANVLTF.

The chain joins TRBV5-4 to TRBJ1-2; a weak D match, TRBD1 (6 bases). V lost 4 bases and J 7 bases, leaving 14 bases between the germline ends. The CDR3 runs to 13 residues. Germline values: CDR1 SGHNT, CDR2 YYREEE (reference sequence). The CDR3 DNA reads TGTGCCAGCAGCGCGGATACAGGGATTGGCTACACCTTC. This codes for CASSADTGIGYTF.

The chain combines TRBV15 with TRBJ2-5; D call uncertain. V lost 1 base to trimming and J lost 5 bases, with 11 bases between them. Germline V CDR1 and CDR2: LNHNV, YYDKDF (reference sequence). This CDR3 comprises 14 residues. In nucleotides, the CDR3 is TGTGCCACCAGCAGAGGCGCCCGTGAGGAGACCCAGTACTTC. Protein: CATSRGAREETQYF.

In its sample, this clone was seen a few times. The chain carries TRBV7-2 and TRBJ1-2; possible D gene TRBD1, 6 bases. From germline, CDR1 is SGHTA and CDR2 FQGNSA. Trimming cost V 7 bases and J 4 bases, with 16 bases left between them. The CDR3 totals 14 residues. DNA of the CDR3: TGTGCCAGCACCGATGGGGCAGGGGCCTATGGCTACACCTTC. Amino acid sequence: CASTDGAGAYGYTF.

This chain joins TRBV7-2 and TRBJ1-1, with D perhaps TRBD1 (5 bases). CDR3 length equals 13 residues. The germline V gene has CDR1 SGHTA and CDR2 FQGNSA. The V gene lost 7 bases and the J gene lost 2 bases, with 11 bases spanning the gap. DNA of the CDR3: TGTGCCAGCACCAGGCAGGGAAACACTGAAGCTTTCTTT. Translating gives CASTRQGNTEAFF.

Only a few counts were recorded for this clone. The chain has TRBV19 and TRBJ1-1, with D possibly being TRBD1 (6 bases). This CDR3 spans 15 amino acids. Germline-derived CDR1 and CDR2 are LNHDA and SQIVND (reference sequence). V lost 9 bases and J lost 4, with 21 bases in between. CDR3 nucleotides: TGTGCCAGCGTCGGGACCCTCGGCAGGGGCACTGAAGCTTTCTTT. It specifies CASVGTLGRGTEAFF.

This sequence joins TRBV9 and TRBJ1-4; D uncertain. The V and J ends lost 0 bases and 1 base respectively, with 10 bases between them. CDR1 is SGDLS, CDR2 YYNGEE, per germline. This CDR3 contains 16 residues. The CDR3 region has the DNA TGTGCCAGCAGCGTAGGGCACACCTTAACTAATGAAAAACTGTTTTTT. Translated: CASSVGHTLTNEKLFF.

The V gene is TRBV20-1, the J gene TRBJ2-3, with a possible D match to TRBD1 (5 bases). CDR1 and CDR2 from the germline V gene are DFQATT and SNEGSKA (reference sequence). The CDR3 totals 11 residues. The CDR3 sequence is CSGGQTDTQYF. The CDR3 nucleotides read TGCAGCGGTGGACAAACAGATACGCAGTATTTT.

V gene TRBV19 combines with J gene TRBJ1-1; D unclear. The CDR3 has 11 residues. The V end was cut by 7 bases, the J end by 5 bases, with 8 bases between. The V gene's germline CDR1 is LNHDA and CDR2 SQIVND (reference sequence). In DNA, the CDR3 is TGTGCCAGTACGACGGGGACTGAAGCTTTCTTT. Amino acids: CASTTGTEAFF.

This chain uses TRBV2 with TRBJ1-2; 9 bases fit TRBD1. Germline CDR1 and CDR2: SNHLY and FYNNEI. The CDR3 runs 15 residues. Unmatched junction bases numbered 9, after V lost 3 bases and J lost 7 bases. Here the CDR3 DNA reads TGTGCCAGCAGTGATCCTCAGACAGGGGGTCGTGGCTACACCTTC. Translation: CASSDPQTGGRGYTF.

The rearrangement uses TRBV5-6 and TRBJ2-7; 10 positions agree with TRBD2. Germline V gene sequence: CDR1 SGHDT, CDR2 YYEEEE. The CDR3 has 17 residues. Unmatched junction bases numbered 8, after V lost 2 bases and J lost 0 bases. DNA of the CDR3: TGTGCCAGCAGCTTTTTCCCTAGCGGGAGCCTCTCCTACGAGCAGTACTTC. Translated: CASSFFPSGSLSYEQYF.

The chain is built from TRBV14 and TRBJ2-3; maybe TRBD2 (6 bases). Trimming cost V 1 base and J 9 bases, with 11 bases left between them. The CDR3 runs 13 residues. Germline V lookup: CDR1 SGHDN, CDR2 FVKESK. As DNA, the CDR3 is TGTGCCAGCAGCCAAGCCAAGGGACTCACGCAGTATTTT. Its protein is CASSQAKGLTQYF.

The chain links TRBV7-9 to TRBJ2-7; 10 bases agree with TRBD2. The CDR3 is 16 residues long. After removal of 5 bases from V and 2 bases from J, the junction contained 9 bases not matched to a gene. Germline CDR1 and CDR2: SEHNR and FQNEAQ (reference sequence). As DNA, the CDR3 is TGTGCCAGCAGCACCCGGCCTAGCGGGAGAACCTACGAGCAGTACTTC. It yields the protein CASSTRPSGRTYEQYF.

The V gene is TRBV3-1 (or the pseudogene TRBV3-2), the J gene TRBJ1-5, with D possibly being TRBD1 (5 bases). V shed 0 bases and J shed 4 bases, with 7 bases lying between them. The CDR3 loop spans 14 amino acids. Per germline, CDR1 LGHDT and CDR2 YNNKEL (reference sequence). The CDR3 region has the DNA TGTGCCAGCAGCCAAGACGCAGGGAATCAGCCCCAGCATTTT. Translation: CASSQDAGNQPQHF.